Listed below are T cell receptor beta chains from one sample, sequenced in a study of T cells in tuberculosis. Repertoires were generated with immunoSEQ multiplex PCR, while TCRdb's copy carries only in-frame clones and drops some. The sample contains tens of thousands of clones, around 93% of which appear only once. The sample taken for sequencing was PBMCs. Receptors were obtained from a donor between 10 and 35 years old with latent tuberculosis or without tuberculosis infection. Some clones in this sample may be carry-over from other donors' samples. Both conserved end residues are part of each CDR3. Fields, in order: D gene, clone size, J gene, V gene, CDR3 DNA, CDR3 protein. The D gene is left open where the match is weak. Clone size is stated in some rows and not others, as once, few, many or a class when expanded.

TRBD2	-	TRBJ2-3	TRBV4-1	TGCGCCAGCAGCCAACGACTAGCGGAATATAATACGCAGTATTTT	CASSQRLAEYNTQYF
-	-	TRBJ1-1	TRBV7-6	TGTGCCAGCAGCTTAGACGGTTTCGGGACTGAAGCTTTCTTT	CASSLDGFGTEAFF
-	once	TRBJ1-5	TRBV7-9	TGTGCCAGCAGCTTTGACTTTAGCAATCAGCCCCAGCATTTT	CASSFDFSNQPQHF
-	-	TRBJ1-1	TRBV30	TGTGCCTGGAGCGTGACACTCGGAAACACTGAAGCTTTCTTT	CAWSVTLGNTEAFF
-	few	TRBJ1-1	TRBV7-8	TGTGCCAGCAGCTTAGCCACAGGGAACACTGAAGCTTTCTTT	CASSLATGNTEAFF
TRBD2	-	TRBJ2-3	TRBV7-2	TGTGCCAGCAGCTTAGGGACTAGGGCAGATACGCAGTATTTT	CASSLGTRADTQYF
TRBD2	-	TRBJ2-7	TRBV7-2	TGTGCCAGCAGCCCCCAACGTGGGAGGGGAGCCTACGAGCAGTACTTC	CASSPQRGRGAYEQYF
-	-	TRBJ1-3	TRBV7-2	TGTGCCAGCAGCTTAGACCATGCAGGGATTGTGGGAAACACCATATATTTT	CASSLDHAGIVGNTIYF
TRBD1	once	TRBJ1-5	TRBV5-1	TGCGCCAGCAGTAAAGGACAGGGTAATCAGCCCCAGCATTTT	CASSKGQGNQPQHF
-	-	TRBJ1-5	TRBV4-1	TGCGCCAGCAGCCAAGAATTGGGCCAGCCCCAGCATTTT	CASSQELGQPQHF
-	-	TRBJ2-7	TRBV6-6	TGTGCCAGCACCCCTAGACTAGAAGTGTTGGGCGAGCAGTACTTC	CASTPRLEVLGEQYF
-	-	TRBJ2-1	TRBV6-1	TGTGCCAGTAGCGCGAGCTCCTACAATGAGCAGTTCTTC	CASSASSYNEQFF
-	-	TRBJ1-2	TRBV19	TGTGCCAGTAGTATAAGGAGCAGGGGTTATGGCTACACCTTC	CASSIRSRGYGYTF
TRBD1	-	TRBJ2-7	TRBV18	TGTGCCAGCTCACCCGGCGGACAGGGGATAGCCTACGAGCAGTACTTC	CASSPGGQGIAYEQYF
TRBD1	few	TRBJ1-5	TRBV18	TGTGCCAGCTCACCGGCGGGACAGGGGGTTGGCCAGCCCCAGCATTTT	CASSPAGQGVGQPQHF
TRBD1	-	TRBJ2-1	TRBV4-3	TGCGCCAGCAGCCGTGGGACAGGGGTCAATGAGCAGTTCTTC	CASSRGTGVNEQFF
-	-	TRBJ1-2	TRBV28	TGTGCCAGCAGTTTATACCCGAGGGATGGCTACACCTTC	CASSLYPRDGYTF
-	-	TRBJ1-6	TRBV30	TGTGCCTGGACCGCGGGACGGGATAATTCACCCCTCCACTTT	CAWTAGRDNSPLHF
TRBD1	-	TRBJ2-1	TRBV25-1	TGTGCCAGCAGTGGTGCCCAAGGGACAGGGCTCCATGAGCAGTTCTTC	CASSGAQGTGLHEQFF
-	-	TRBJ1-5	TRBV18	TGTGCCAGCTCACCAGGAGAACAGGGTTTAGGGCCCCAGCATTTT	CASSPGEQGLGPQHF
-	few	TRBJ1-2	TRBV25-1	TGTGCCAGCAGTGCAGGGGATGGCTACACCTTC	CASSAGDGYTF
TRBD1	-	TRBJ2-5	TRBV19	TGTGCCAGTAGTATAGGGACAGGCCAAGAGACCCAGTACTTC	CASSIGTGQETQYF
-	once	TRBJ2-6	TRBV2	TGTGCCAGCAGCGAATCCCAGGTCGGGTTGGGTAGGGGGACTGGGGCCAACGTCCTGACTTTC	CASSESQVGLGRGTGANVLTF
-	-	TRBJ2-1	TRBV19	TGTGCCAGCCACGAGGGTGGTGAGCAGTTCTTC	CASHEGGEQFF
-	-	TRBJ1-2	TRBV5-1	TGCGCCAGCAGCTTGGGCGGGGGTTCTAACTATGGCTACACCTTC	CASSLGGGSNYGYTF
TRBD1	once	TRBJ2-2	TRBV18	TGTGCCAGCTCACCCCCGACAGGGTCCGGGGAGCTGTTTTTT	CASSPPTGSGELFF
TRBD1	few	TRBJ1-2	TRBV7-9	TGTGCCAGCAGCCTAGGACAGGAGCTCTACACCTTC	CASSLGQELYTF
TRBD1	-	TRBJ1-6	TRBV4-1	TGCGCCAGCAGGTTCACTCCGGACAGGAGGATGAATTCGCCCCTCCACTTT	CASRFTPDRRMNSPLHF
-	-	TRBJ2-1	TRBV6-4	TGTGCCAGCAGTGACTCGACAGAGAGTGAGCAGTTCTTC	CASSDSTESEQFF
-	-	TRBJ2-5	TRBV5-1	TGCGCCAGCAGACCAGGGTCAGAGACCCAGTACTTC	CASRPGSETQYF
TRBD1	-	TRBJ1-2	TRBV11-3	TGTGCCAGGTGTCCGGTGGGACAGATAGGCGGCTACACCTTC	CARCPVGQIGGYTF
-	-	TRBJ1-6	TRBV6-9	TGTGCCAGCAGTTACGGTCAGCGTTCACCCCTCCACTTT	CASSYGQRSPLHF
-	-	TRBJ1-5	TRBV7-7	TGTGCCAGCAGCTTAAGCGTCAGGGTGGATCAGCCCCAGCATTTT	CASSLSVRVDQPQHF
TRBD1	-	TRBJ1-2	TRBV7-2	TGTGCCAGCAGCTTTCCCAGGGGGGAATCGTATGGCTACACCTTC	CASSFPRGESYGYTF
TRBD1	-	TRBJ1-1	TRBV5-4	TGTGCCAGTAGCCCCAGACAGGGAGTGGCTGAAGCTTTCTTT	CASSPRQGVAEAFF
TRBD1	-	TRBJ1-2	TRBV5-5	TGTGCCAGCAGCCACATTGACAGGGGGAATCGCTATGGCTACACCTTC	CASSHIDRGNRYGYTF
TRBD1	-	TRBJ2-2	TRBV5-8	TGTGCCAGCAGCTTGGGGGTCGGACAGGGACACGGGGAGCTGTTTTTT	CASSLGVGQGHGELFF
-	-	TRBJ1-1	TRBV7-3	TGTGCCAGCAGTTCGCACCTGGACAGTCCTGAAGCTTTCTTT	CASSSHLDSPEAFF
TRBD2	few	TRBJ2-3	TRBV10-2	TGCGCCGCGCGCGGGGGGCTTGCAGATACGCAGTATTTT	CAARGGLADTQYF
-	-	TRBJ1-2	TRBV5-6	TGTGCCAGCAGCTTGGTGGGACCGCGCTTAGGGGGCTATGGCTACACCTTC	CASSLVGPRLGGYGYTF
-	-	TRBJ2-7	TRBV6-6	TGTGCCAGCACCCTCGAAACCGGGACAATCCACGAGCAGTACTTC	CASTLETGTIHEQYF
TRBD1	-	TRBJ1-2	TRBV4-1	TGCGCCAGCAGACCCCGCGCGACAGGGCAAAACTATGGCTACACCTTC	CASRPRATGQNYGYTF
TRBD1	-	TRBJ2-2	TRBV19	TGTGCCAGTAGCACGGGACAGGGGAGGACCGGGGAGCTGTTTTTT	CASSTGQGRTGELFF
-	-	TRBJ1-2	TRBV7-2	TGTGCCAGCAGCCAATCTAACTATGGCTACACCTTC	CASSQSNYGYTF
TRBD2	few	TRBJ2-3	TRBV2	TGTGCCAGCAGCGAACTAGCGGGGTCTCGGGATACGCAGTATTTT	CASSELAGSRDTQYF
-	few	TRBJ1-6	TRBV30	TGTGCCTGGACAGGGAATAATTCACCCCTCCACTTT	CAWTGNNSPLHF
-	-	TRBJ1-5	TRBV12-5	TGTGCTAGTGGTTTAGGACAGTTCTTGGGAGCCCAGCATTTT	CASGLGQFLGAQHF
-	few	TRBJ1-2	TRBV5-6	TGTGCCAGCGCCCTTGGAGGGCAGTACGGCTACACCTTC	CASALGGQYGYTF
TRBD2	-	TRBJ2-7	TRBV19	TGTGCCAGTAGTATGGGGGGGACTTCCTACGAGCAGTACTTC	CASSMGGTSYEQYF
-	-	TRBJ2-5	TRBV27	TGTGCCAGCAGTTTATCAGGGGCAGCGTACCAAGAGACCCAGTACTTC	CASSLSGAAYQETQYF
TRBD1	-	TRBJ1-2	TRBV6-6	TGTGCCAGCAGTTATCAGGGGGACTATGGCTACACCTTC	CASSYQGDYGYTF